This entry lists 6 T cell receptor beta chains sequenced from one sample in a study of identical twins. TCRdb redid the calling of the 5' RACE reads with MiXCR, one entry per CDR3 protein. This table holds 250,000 or so distinct CDR3 sequences, over 9.5% found once. These data also featured in a second study, about yellow fever vaccine responses in identical twins.

The sequencing sample was made of memory (CD45RO+) T cells sorted from blood. The origin of the receptors is a woman between 18 and 29 years old in good health.

This clonotype was seen a few times. The chain is built from TRBV20-1 and TRBJ2-7; 12 bases are a match to TRBD2. The CDR3 is made up of 18 amino acids. The J segment lost 0 bases and the V segment lost 5 bases, leaving 14 bases of the junction unmatched. The V gene's germline CDR1 is DFQATT and CDR2 SNEGSKA (reference sequence). The CDR3 DNA reads as TGCAGTGCTGTAACCCGACTAGCGGGGGTTATTAGCTCCTACGAGCAGTACTTC. Translating it yields CSAVTRLAGVISSYEQYF.

This clonotype was counted only a few times. The chain joins TRBV18 to TRBJ2-3, with TRBD2 as a possible D gene (6 bases). CDR1 KGHSH and CDR2 LQKENI come from the germline V gene. V gave up 6 bases and J gave up 6 bases, with 16 bases separating them. CDR3 size: 14 residues. CDR3 nucleotide sequence: TGTGCCAGCTCCCCGGGACTGGGGTTTGATACGCAGTATTTT. This gives the protein CASSPGLGFDTQYF.

This sequence joins TRBV20-1 and TRBJ2-2, with D possibly being TRBD1 (6 bases). Germline loops: CDR1 DFQATT, CDR2 SNEGSKA (reference sequence). The length of the CDR3 is 16 residues. V lost 4 bases, J lost 1 base, and 16 bases lay in between. For the CDR3, the DNA is TGCAGTGCTATCGACCCAGGACAGCGGAACACCGGGGAGCTGTTTTTT. It yields the protein CSAIDPGQRNTGELFF.

There are a few counts of this clonotype. The chain links TRBV7-3 to TRBJ2-1, with D perhaps given as TRBD1 or TRBD2 (5 bases each). CDR3 size: 15 residues. Trimming took 5 bases from V and 0 from J, leaving 11 bases between them. CDR1 SGHTA and CDR2 FQGTGA come from the germline V gene. CDR3 DNA: TGTGCCAGCAGCCCGGGACGCAGCTCCTACAATGAGCAGTTCTTC. This translates into CASSPGRSSYNEQFF.

The chain carries TRBV19 and TRBJ1-5; TRBD1 agrees at 8 bases. J was trimmed by 3 bases and V by 2 bases; bases with no gene match: 9. The CDR3 runs to 17 residues. CDR1 is LNHDA, CDR2 SQIVND, per germline (reference sequence). The CDR3 sequence is CASSITGQALSNQPQHF. CDR3 bases: TGTGCCAGTAGTATAACGGGACAGGCGCTTTCCAATCAGCCCCAGCATTTT.

This clonotype was counted a few times. V usage is TRBV18 and J usage is TRBJ2-1; no clear D gene. Germline V gives CDR1 KGHSH, CDR2 LQKENI. V was clipped by 3 bases and J by 2 bases, with 8 bases between them. The CDR3 covers 14 residues. The CDR3, as DNA: TGTGCCAGCTCACCCGGGTCGGCCTACAATGAGCAGTTCTTC. Amino acids: CASSPGSAYNEQFF.